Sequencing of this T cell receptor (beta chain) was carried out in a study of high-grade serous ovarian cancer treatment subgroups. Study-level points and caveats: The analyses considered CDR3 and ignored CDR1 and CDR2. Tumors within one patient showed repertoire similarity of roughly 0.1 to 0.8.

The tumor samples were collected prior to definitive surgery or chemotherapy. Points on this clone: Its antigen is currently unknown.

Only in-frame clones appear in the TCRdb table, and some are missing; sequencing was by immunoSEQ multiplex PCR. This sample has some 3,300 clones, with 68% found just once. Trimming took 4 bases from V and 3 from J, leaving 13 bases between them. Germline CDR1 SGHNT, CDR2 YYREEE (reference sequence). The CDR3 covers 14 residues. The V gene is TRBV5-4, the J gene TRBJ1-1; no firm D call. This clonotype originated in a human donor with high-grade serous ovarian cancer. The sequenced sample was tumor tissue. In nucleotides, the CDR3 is TGTGCCAGCAGCCCCCGGCCGACGGACACTGAAGCTTTCTTT. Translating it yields CASSPRPTDTEAFF.